These T cell receptor beta chains were read from a single sample in a study of blood T cell repertoires in COVID-19. Sequencing was performed with immunoSEQ multiplex PCR; in TCRdb, only in-frame clones are kept and a portion is missing. The table shows over 200,000 clones, with 80% to 90% occurring only once. Sequenced: PBMCs or T cells enriched from blood (not recorded which). Source of these receptors: a man aged 40-49 years who had recovered from COVID-19. Both conserved end residues are part of each CDR3. D genes are given only for firm matches.

j_call d_call v_call cdr3_aa
TRBJ2-7 TRBD2 TRBV5-1 CASSLTSGGAYEQYF
TRBJ1-1 . TRBV7-2 CASSLFPGQNTEAFF
TRBJ2-3 . TRBV7-6 CASSLEGVSTDTQYF
TRBJ2-1 TRBD1 TRBV11-2 CASSFFSGDRGNEQFF
TRBJ2-2 TRBD2 TRBV2 CASSGLAGITGELFF
TRBJ1-1 . TRBV7-9 CASSPGRINTEAFF
TRBJ2-7 TRBD1 TRBV28 CASSLPGTGGQYF
TRBJ2-2 TRBD1 TRBV5-4 CASSLWDSWATGELFF
TRBJ2-7 TRBD1 TRBV10-1 CASSWDRASEQYF
TRBJ1-1 . TRBV7-3 CASSPTSARAGTEAFF
TRBJ2-5 . TRBV5-5 CASSPVWDSGETQYF
TRBJ2-7 TRBD1 TRBV11-3 CASSYYTGQGYEQYF
TRBJ2-7 TRBD1 TRBV6-1 CASSEMRLGTGDEQYF
TRBJ2-3 TRBD2 TRBV7-9 CASSLDSTSGGAAQYF
TRBJ2-1 . TRBV3-1/TRBV3-2 CASSYRTDNNEQFF
TRBJ2-6 . TRBV19 CASTKPGTSGANVLTF
TRBJ1-4 . TRBV3-1/TRBV3-2 CASSQRSDSALFWNEKLFF
TRBJ1-2 TRBD1 TRBV5-1 CASSLDRGRVVDGYTF
TRBJ2-1 TRBD1 TRBV9 CASSTGDEQFF
TRBJ2-3 . TRBV5-1 CASSRDTITDTQYF
TRBJ2-7 TRBD1 TRBV7-9 CASSLSIQGEQYF
TRBJ2-2 . TRBV3-1/TRBV3-2 CASSLGTGELFF
TRBJ2-3 TRBD2 TRBV5-4 CASRLGRGGTDTQYF
TRBJ2-3 TRBD2 TRBV30 CAWRAGGRPDTQYF
TRBJ2-2 TRBD2 TRBV9 CASSVSWTSGGAVNTGELFF
TRBJ1-2 TRBD1 TRBV10-1 CASSQGGKYGYTF
TRBJ2-7 TRBD1 TRBV19 CASSIGRQGYEQYF
TRBJ2-1 . TRBV5-8 CASSLFEGSEQFF
TRBJ2-3 TRBD2 TRBV9 CASSADRTSGGSTDTQYF
TRBJ2-1 TRBD1 TRBV11-2 CASSWTGGGHNEQFF
TRBJ2-5 . TRBV4-2 CASSQVSTGKETQYF